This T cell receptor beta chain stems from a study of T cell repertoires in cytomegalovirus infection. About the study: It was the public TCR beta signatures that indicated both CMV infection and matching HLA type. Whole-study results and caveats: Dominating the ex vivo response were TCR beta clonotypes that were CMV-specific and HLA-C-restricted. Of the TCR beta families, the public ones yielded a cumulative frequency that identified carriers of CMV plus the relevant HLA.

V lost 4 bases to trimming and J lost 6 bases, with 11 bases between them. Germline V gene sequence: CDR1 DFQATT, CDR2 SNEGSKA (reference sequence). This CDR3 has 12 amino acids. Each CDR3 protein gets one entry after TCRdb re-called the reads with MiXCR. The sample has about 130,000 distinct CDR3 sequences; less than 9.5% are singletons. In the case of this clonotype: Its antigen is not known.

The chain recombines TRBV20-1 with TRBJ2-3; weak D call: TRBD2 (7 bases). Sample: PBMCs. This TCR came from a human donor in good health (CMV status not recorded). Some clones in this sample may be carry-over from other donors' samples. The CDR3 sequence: CSAKTGGDTQYF. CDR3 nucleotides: TGCAGTGCTAAAACGGGGGGCGATACGCAGTATTTT.